This paragraph reports one T cell receptor beta chain. CDR3 size: 15 residues. V trimming: 2 bases; J trimming: 4 bases; junction bases outside the gene matches: 5. Germline-derived CDR1 and CDR2 are SGHRS and YFSETQ. Data came from immunoSEQ multiplex PCR; TCRdb stores just in-frame clones and leaves some out. The table lists 250,000 or so clones, roughly 84% of them singletons, with approximately 3.6% in the top ten. This sample is drawn from a study of blood T cell repertoires in COVID-19. Sequencing was carried out using PBMCs or T cells enriched from blood (not recorded which). The genes are TRBV5-1 and TRBJ2-1; TRBD2 aligns across 8 bases. This TCR was sampled from a man aged 50 to 60 who had recovered from COVID-19. DNA of the CDR3: TGCGCCAGCAGCTTAGCACTAGCGGTTTACAATGAGCAGTTCTTC. Protein sequence: CASSLALAVYNEQFF.